The clone carrying this T cell receptor (beta chain) was observed a handful of times. The antigen remains unidentified. The protocol was immunoSEQ multiplex PCR, while the TCRdb copy is restricted to in-frame clones and leaves out a portion. The repertoire holds approximately 7,200 clones, with around 85% as singletons. The ends were cut back, 5 bases at V and 3 bases at J, with 22 bases in the middle. This CDR3 is built from 17 residues. CDR1 and CDR2 from the germline V gene are SGHVS and FQNEAQ. This entry comes from a study of immune evolution from preneoplasia to lung adenocarcinoma. Findings of the study overall: Top clone share appeared to fall from AAH through AIS, MIA, adenocarcinoma.

This sequence joins TRBV7-8 and TRBJ2-5, with D possibly TRBD2 on 6 matching bases. Input material: FFPE minimally invasive lung adenocarcinoma tissue. This clonotype was obtained from an older person with lung adenocarcinoma. Written as DNA, the CDR3 is TGTGCCAGCAGCCCCACCTACCTCTTCCGCGGGGAAGAGACCCAGTACTTC. Its protein product is CASSPTYLFRGEETQYF.